This T cell receptor (beta chain) is drawn from a study of vaccination and CD4 T cells after COVID-19. Study-wide context: Researchers treated cells with overlapping spike peptides taken from SARS-CoV-2, HCoV-NL63, HCoV-OC43 and HCoV-229E.

Turning to this clonotype: Its antigen remains unidentified.

With the Oncomine TCR Beta short-read assay, DNA from cultured CD4+ T cells was sequenced. MiXCR was run by TCRdb on the PCR reads, yielding one entry per CDR3 protein. This table has 20,000 to 30,000 distinct CDR3 sequences, roughly 50% appearing once. The CDR3 spans 17 residues. The germline CDR1 and CDR2 sequences are KGHSH and LQKENI. V lost 3 bases and J lost 4, with 19 bases in between. Treatment here: roughly 10-day PBMC culture with coronavirus spike peptide pools or control peptides (ViraFEST assay). ViraFEST relied on peptide pools to expand antigen-specific T cells; the TCRs were sequenced afterward. Cultures of PBMCs, approximately 2 million per well, were set up with approximately 10 IU/ml IL-2 and 8 to 10 ug/ml peptide pools.

The chain combines TRBV18 with TRBJ1-3; weak D call: TRBD1 (5 bases). The material sequenced was CD4+ T cells from blood, cultured in vitro, taken before SARS-CoV-2 vaccination. This receptor was taken from a human donor who received a COVID-19 vaccine. CDR3 region: CASSPTGNSFGGNTIYF. The CDR3 DNA follows: TGTGCCAGCTCACCTACAGGCAACAGTTTTGGAGGAAACACCATATATTTT.